This TCR beta chain is from a study of a mutant IDH1 vaccine in newly diagnosed glioma. Study details: Treatment recipients were approximately 62% male and around 40% female, and their mean age was around 40 years.

The time point: baseline, week 1 (first vaccination visit). The treatment here: pre-vaccination baseline after standard-of-care therapy. The donors' diagnosis was new WHO grade 3 or 4 astrocytoma that was IDH1-mutant and ATRX-lost. This CDR3 spans 14 amino acids. Germline lookup yields CDR1 MNHEY and CDR2 SMNVEV (reference sequence). The V end was cut by 6 bases, the J end by 4 bases, with 15 bases between. Clones were read by immunoSEQ multiplex PCR, and TCRdb kept only the in-frame ones, dropping some. The sample holds around 99,000 clones, around four fifths seen once. This clone was found once. The rearrangement uses TRBV27 and TRBJ1-2, with D possibly being TRBD1 (6 bases). The receptor comes from a man aged 40-55 years with glioma. The sample was PBMCs, taken from a glioma patient treated with radiotherapy, temozolomide or both. The CDR3 here is CASRNRDMVYGYTF. CDR3 coding DNA: TGTGCCAGCAGAAACAGGGACATGGTCTATGGCTACACCTTC.